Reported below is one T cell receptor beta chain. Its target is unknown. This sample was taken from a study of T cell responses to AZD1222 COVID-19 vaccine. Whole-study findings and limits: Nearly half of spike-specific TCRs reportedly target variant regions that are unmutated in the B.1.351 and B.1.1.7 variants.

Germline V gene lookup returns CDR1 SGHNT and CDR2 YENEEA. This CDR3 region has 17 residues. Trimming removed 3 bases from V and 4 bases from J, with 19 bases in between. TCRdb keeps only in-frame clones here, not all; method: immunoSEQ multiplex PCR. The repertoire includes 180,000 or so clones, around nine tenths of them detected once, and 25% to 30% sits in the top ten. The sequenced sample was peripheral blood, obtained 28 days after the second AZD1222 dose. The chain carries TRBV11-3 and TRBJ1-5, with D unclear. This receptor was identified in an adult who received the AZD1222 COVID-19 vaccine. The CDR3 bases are TGTGCCAGCAGCTTCGATGGTGTAGGGCAGCCGAATCAGCCCCAGCATTTT. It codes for CASSFDGVGQPNQPQHF.